This T cell receptor beta chain appears in the sequencing data of a study of CD4+ T cells in melanoma (dated by TCRdb to the early 2020s). In terms of the full investigation: The study investigated neoantigen-specific CD4+ T cells in human melanoma.

On this clone itself: Which antigen it targets is not known. There are no base qualities to consult, and no much larger clone falls within one base.

The donors were melanoma patients. General findings and caveats noted by the study authors: The report described a correlation between neoantigen-specific CD4+ T cells and the function of CD8+ T cells, macrophages and B cells. Diverse differentiation states were reported to be shown by neoantigen-specific CD4+ T cells in melanoma.

Library method: the immunoSEQ multiplex PCR assay. Here the immuneACCESS table is served through TCRdb, limited to in-frame sequences with V and J called. Missing clones are a known gap in these copies; in checked studies unresolved V genes cover under half, and the rest lacks a known reason. The sample data list 9,500 to 12,000 clones, and roughly 70% of these were observed just once. Roughly 12% of the sample rests with the top ten. The sequence derives from a human donor with melanoma. Specimen: cells from a culture (not recorded whether cultured in vitro).

Here the CDR3 is given as CASSRQGHGYTF. The sequenced DNA: TGTGCCAGCAGCAGACAGGGTCATGGCTACACCTTC. The chain is made from TRBV11-2 and TRBJ1-2; 7 central nucleotides agree with TRBD1. The CDR3 numbers 12 residues from cysteine through phenylalanine. CDR3 DNA is the only sequence kept; it has 36 bases, read in frame from the first base. As encoded in the germline V gene, CDR1 is SGHAT while CDR2 is FQNNGV. Germline trimming: 5 bases from V, 6 bases from J; junction bases outside gene matches: 3.